This T cell receptor beta chain was identified during a study of T cells in Graves' hyperthyroidism and ophthalmopathy. Findings and limits, study-wide: In the blood, most expanded thyroid clonotypes above 0.001 appeared as well.

RNA transcripts served as the template for amplifying TCR beta CDR3 regions. When the TCR CDR3 underwent first-round RT-PCR, the HTBI primer set was used. From the multiplex PCR reads, TCRdb called clonotypes with MiXCR, one entry per CDR3 protein. The sample lists some 600,000 distinct CDR3 sequences; approximately 15% were seen once. A patient was excluded if there was uncontrolled infection, other autoimmune disease, pregnancy or lactation. The CDR3 is made up of 13 amino acids. Trimming removed 0 bases at V and 4 bases at J, with 3 bases between. The table lists this clonotype with many counts. Antigen: not known.

The V and J genes are TRBV12-3 or TRBV12-4 and TRBJ2-2; D is unclear. The sequenced material came from blood. The sequence came from a woman in her 30s with Graves' hyperthyroidism that later progressed to Graves' ophthalmopathy. The CDR3: CASSLAGTGELFF. The CDR3 DNA follows: TGTGCCAGCAGTTTAGCCGGCACCGGGGAGCTGTTTTTT.